This T cell receptor beta chain originates from a study of CD8 T cells in ankylosing spondylitis. Notes on the study in general: Made up of under ten highly homologous variants, a TCR beta motif appeared characteristic of ankylosing spondylitis blood. Disease-linked clones were CD8+ and relatively rare in peripheral blood. Significant enrichment of disease-linked clones was reportedly seen in matched ankylosing spondylitis synovial fluid. Reactive arthritis synovial fluid and blood previously showed some of these motif variants.

The CDR3 is 15 residues long. From germline, CDR1 is SQVTM and CDR2 ANQGSEA. V was clipped by 7 bases and J by 5 bases; unmatched bases: 15. Libraries of TCR beta came from quantitative 5'-RACE with molecular barcodes. MiXCR, applied by TCRdb to the 5' RACE reads, yields one record per CDR3 protein. Of about 220,000 distinct CDR3 sequences listed, about 7% were seen once; the top ten hold around 14%. This clonotype was seen many times. Its target is not known. Material: blood, either unsorted or a sorted T cell fraction (not recorded which). The TCR comes from a male donor with ankylosing spondylitis. The chain is built from TRBV29-1 and TRBJ2-5, with TRBD1 identical over 8 bases. CDR3 in DNA: TGCAGCGCCGCCCTCCGGGACAGGTCAGGGGAGACCCAGTACTTC. Protein sequence: CSAALRDRSGETQYF.